This TCR beta chain was profiled in a study of blood T cell repertoires in COVID-19. Whole-study context: Acute and convalescent COVID-19 specimens originated in the United States, Italy and Spain.

The V and J ends lost 5 bases and 6 bases respectively, with 14 bases between them. Per the germline V gene, CDR1 is MNHEY and CDR2 is SMNVEV (reference sequence). This CDR3 is 15 amino acids long. Source study methods: The authors estimated nucleated cell counts from reference gene primer amplification. Using immunoSEQ multiplex PCR, the repertoire was profiled, and TCRdb retains in-frame clones only, with some absent. V and J calls and clone size are given by that table; D and trimming were obtained from the DNA. The table includes about 140,000 clones, approximately 83% detected once. Sequenced sample: peripheral blood. This chain joins TRBV27 and TRBJ1-6; the D is unclear. This TCR was recovered from a human donor in a cohort sampled during active COVID-19. The CDR3 nucleotides read TGTGCCAGCAGTCCAGGAACAGACGGTAATTCACCCCTCCACTTT. The encoded protein is CASSPGTDGNSPLHF.